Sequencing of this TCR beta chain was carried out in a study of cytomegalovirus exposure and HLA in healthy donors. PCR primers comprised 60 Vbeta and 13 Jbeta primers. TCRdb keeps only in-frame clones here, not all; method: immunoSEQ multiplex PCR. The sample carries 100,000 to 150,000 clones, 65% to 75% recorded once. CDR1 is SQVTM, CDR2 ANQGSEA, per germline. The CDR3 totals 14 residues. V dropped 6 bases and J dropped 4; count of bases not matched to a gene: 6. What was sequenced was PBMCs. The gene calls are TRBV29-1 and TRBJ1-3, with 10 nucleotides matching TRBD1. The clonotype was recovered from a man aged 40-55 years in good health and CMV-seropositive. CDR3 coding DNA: TGCAGCGTCACCGGGACAGGGGTCGGAAACACCATATATTTT. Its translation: CSVTGTGVGNTIYF.